Below are 11 T cell receptor beta chains sequenced from a single sample in a study of OX40 agonist ivuxolimab in advanced cancers. This table comes from immunoSEQ multiplex PCR, and its TCRdb copy is limited to in-frame clones, with some not included. The sample yields about 64,000 clones, approximately 88% seen once. Sequenced here: CD4+ or CD8+ T cells sorted from blood, sampled in a trial of the OX40 agonist ivuxolimab. Receptor source: an adult with an advanced solid tumor such as melanoma, head and neck, liver or kidney cancer.

This clone was seen once. The rearrangement joins TRBV10-3 to TRBJ2-5; TRBD1 is a possible D gene (6 bases). CDR1 is ENHRY, CDR2 SYGVKD, per germline. The CDR3 is made up of 15 amino acids. Deletions cut 0 bases from V and 4 bases from J, with 12 bases between. The CDR3 DNA is TGTGCCATCAGTGAGTCTACAGGGAGAGGAGAGACCCAGTACTTC. Encoded protein: CAISESTGRGETQYF.

The gene calls are TRBV11-3 and TRBJ2-3, with 8 bases aligning to TRBD1. In germline, CDR1 is SGHNT, CDR2 YENEEA. The J segment lost 3 bases and the V segment lost 5 bases, leaving 10 bases of the junction unmatched. CDR3 length: 16 residues. The CDR3 protein is CASSLRTGMRTDTQYF. DNA for the CDR3: TGTGCCAGCAGCCTACGGACAGGGATGCGGACAGATACGCAGTATTTT.

The chain uses TRBV11-2 and TRBJ1-3; no firm D call. The V and J ends lost 4 bases and 3 bases respectively, with 13 bases between them. CDR1 and CDR2 from the germline V gene are SGHAT and FQNNGV. The CDR3 runs 15 residues. In nucleotides, the CDR3 is TGTGCCAGCAGCTCCCTGACGGGTTATGGAAACACCATATATTTT. As protein: CASSSLTGYGNTIYF.

The V gene is TRBV29-1, the J gene TRBJ1-1; no clear D. This CDR3 has 12 amino acids. Germline CDR1 reads SQVTM; CDR2 reads ANQGSEA. V gave up 3 bases and J gave up 6 bases, with 11 bases separating them. The CDR3: CSVDPAVAEAFF. The CDR3 DNA sequence: TGCAGCGTTGACCCGGCGGTGGCTGAAGCTTTCTTT.

The chain links TRBV11-2 to TRBJ2-3; 9 bases line up with TRBD2. Germline lookup yields CDR1 SGHAT and CDR2 FQNNGV. Trimming removed 0 bases from V and 4 bases from J; junction bases left unmatched: 2. The CDR3 consists of 15 residues. CDR3 amino acids: CASSLDSGSADTQYF. The CDR3, as DNA: TGTGCCAGCAGCTTAGATAGCGGGAGCGCAGATACGCAGTATTTT.

The V call is TRBV18, the J call TRBJ2-3, with 10 bases matching TRBD1. This CDR3 is 14 amino acids long. Germline loops: CDR1 KGHSH, CDR2 LQKENI. Losses at the gene ends were 4 bases for V and 4 bases for J; bases not matched to a gene: 2. The CDR3 protein is CASSRDRGADTQYF. CDR3 nucleotide sequence: TGTGCCAGCTCACGGGACAGGGGTGCAGATACGCAGTATTTT. The variable domain in full, completed from reference TRBV18 and TRBJ2-3, reads NAGVMQNPRHLVRRRGQEARLRCSPMKGHSHVYWYRQLPEEGLKFMVYLQKENIIDESGMPKERFSAEFPKEGPSILRIQQVVRGDSAAYFCASSRDRGADTQYFGPGTRLTVL.

Points on this clone: Other DNA sequences in this sample translate to the same CDR3. The CDR3 nucleotides are TGTGCCAGCAGTTTATCGGGGGACGGCTACACCTTC. It yields the protein CASSLSGDGYTF. This sequence joins TRBV28 and TRBJ1-2, with D perhaps TRBD1 (5 bases). V lost 1 base, J lost 8 bases, and 8 bases lay in between. The germline CDR1 and CDR2 sequences are MDHEN and SYDVKM. This CDR3 contains 12 residues.

The chain employs TRBV6-4 and TRBJ2-2; 8 bases map to TRBD2. Germline CDR1 MRHNA, CDR2 SNTAGT. The CDR3 runs to 13 residues. Unmatched junction bases numbered 6, after V lost 9 bases and J lost 6 bases. CDR3 sequence (DNA): TGTGCCAGAGCGGGAGATGTCCCCGGGGAGCTGTTTTTT. Translated, it gives CARAGDVPGELFF.

J is TRBJ2-5 and V is TRBV11-1; possibly TRBD1 for D (6 bases). Germline V gene data show CDR1 as SGHAT and CDR2 as FQDESV (reference sequence). CDR3 length: 15 amino acids. Between the trimmed V and J ends, which lost 1 base and 4 bases, there was a span of 13 bases. The CDR3 DNA follows: TGTGCCAGCAGCTTAGAATTTACAGGGCGAGAGACCCAGTACTTC. As protein: CASSLEFTGRETQYF. The full variable domain, rest sourced from reference TRBV11-1 and TRBJ2-5, is EAEVAQSPRYKITEKSQAVAFWCDPISGHATLYWYRQILGQGPELLVQFQDESVVDDSQLPKDRFSAERLKGVDSTLKIQPAELGDSAMYLCASSLEFTGRETQYFGPGTRLLVL.

The rearrangement joins TRBV5-1 to TRBJ1-3; D is possibly TRBD1 (5 bases). This CDR3 contains 15 residues. Germline V gene data show CDR1 as SGHRS and CDR2 as YFSETQ. Trimming pared 0 bases from V and 8 bases from J, leaving 15 bases between. The CDR3 loop is CASSLDSSRGDTIYF. The CDR3, as DNA: TGCGCCAGCAGCTTGGACTCCAGCAGAGGGGACACCATATATTTT.

This sequence joins TRBV7-2 and TRBJ2-1; 7 nucleotides agree with TRBD2. Per the germline V gene, CDR1 is SGHTA and CDR2 is FQGNSA. CDR3 length: 15 amino acids. V dropped 5 bases and J dropped 4; count of bases not matched to a gene: 8. Here the CDR3 reads CASSPTGTTYNEQFF. CDR3 coding DNA: TGTGCCAGCAGCCCCACCGGGACTACTTACAATGAGCAGTTCTTC.